The 15 T cell receptor beta chains presented below share a single source sample, sequenced in a study of blood T cell repertoires in COVID-19. Data came from immunoSEQ multiplex PCR; TCRdb stores just in-frame clones and leaves some out. The repertoire holds around 110,000 clones, with around 77% as singletons. Sequencing was carried out using peripheral blood. Every receptor here comes from a man aged 55 to 70 with active or convalescent COVID-19.

This clone was detected once. V and J are TRBV11-1 and TRBJ1-1; TRBD1 agrees at 7 bases. The length of the CDR3 is 13 residues. The V gene's germline CDR1 is SGHAT and CDR2 FQDESV (reference sequence). Trimming cost V 5 bases and J 4 bases; bases outside gene matches: 4. CDR3 sequence reads: CASSRQGGTEAFF. CDR3 nucleotide sequence: TGTGCCAGCAGCCGACAGGGCGGCACTGAAGCTTTCTTT.

The chain carries TRBV11-3 and TRBJ2-7; TRBD1 matches at 7 bases. This CDR3 spans 13 amino acids. V was pared by 5 bases and J by 3 bases, with 4 bases of the junction left unmatched. Germline V lookup: CDR1 SGHNT, CDR2 YENEEA. This CDR3 is CASSPGQHYEQYF. The CDR3 DNA reads as TGTGCCAGCAGCCCGGGACAGCACTACGAGCAGTACTTC.

This clone appeared a single time. V gene TRBV7-2 combines with J gene TRBJ2-1, with TRBD2 matching over 15 bases. The germline V gene has CDR1 SGHTA and CDR2 FQGNSA. CDR3 length: 15 residues. With V trimmed by 5 bases and J by 9 bases, 5 bases remained unmatched. CDR3 region: CASSRGLAGGIEQFF. The CDR3 DNA reads as TGTGCCAGCAGCCGGGGACTAGCGGGAGGAATTGAGCAGTTCTTC.

The chain is built from TRBV7-8 and TRBJ2-7; 10 positions match TRBD2. V dropped 4 bases and J dropped 4; count of bases not matched to a gene: 4. The CDR3 runs to 14 residues. Germline CDR1 SGHVS, CDR2 FQNEAQ. CDR3 sequence reads: CASSSTSGAYEQYF. The CDR3 nucleotides are TGTGCCAGCAGCTCTACTAGCGGGGCGTACGAGCAGTACTTC.

The chain combines TRBV3-1 (or the pseudogene TRBV3-2) with TRBJ2-1, with 12 bases that match TRBD2. V dropped 4 bases and J dropped 12; count of bases not matched to a gene: 10. Germline V gene data show CDR1 as LGHDT and CDR2 as YNNKEL (reference sequence). This CDR3 has 15 amino acids. CDR3 sequence reads: CASSPLAGGQAGQFF. For the CDR3, the DNA is TGTGCCAGCAGCCCACTAGCGGGAGGCCAAGCGGGGCAGTTCTTC.

The chain uses TRBV28 and TRBJ2-1, with D possibly TRBD2 on 5 matching bases. Per germline, CDR1 MDHEN and CDR2 SYDVKM. This CDR3 is built from 11 residues. Trimming left V 7 bases short and J 8 bases short, with 9 bases between. The CDR3 loop reads CASIWRDEQFF. The CDR3 nucleotides read TGTGCCAGCATCTGGCGGGATGAGCAGTTCTTC.

Remarks on this clone: Its ends do not fully match the called genes, so a read error is possible. V gene TRBV28 combines with J gene TRBJ1-4; 10 bases match TRBD1. Germline CDR1 reads MDHEN; CDR2 reads SYDVKM. The CDR3 has 13 amino acids. CDR3: CASSIFRRQGALF. CDR3 nucleotides: TGTGCCAGCAGTATATTCCGGAGACAGGGGGCCCTTTTT.

This chain uses TRBV4-3 with TRBJ2-2; D gene unclear. CDR1 LGHNA and CDR2 YSLEER come from the germline V gene. The V gene lost 0 bases and the J gene lost 0 bases, with 5 bases spanning the gap. The length of the CDR3 is 15 residues. CDR3 nucleotide sequence: TGCGCCAGCAGCCAAGATAGAACGAACACCGGGGAGCTGTTTTTT. This encodes CASSQDRTNTGELFF.

J is TRBJ2-7 and V is TRBV5-1, with 13 positions matching TRBD2. Germline V gene sequence: CDR1 SGHRS, CDR2 YFSETQ. V dropped 4 bases and J dropped 2; count of bases not matched to a gene: 9. This CDR3 contains 17 residues. The CDR3 loop is CASSPGLAGAGTYEQYF. The CDR3 DNA reads as TGCGCCAGCAGCCCTGGACTAGCGGGAGCGGGAACCTACGAGCAGTACTTC.

The rearrangement uses TRBV5-1 and TRBJ1-1, with D possibly being TRBD1 (6 bases). Per germline, CDR1 SGHRS and CDR2 YFSETQ. The CDR3 is 15 residues long. The V gene lost 6 bases and the J gene lost 4 bases, with 19 bases spanning the gap. The CDR3 is CASTSMGGAFTEAFF. The CDR3 nucleotides are TGCGCCAGCACCTCAATGGGGGGGGCGTTCACTGAAGCTTTCTTT.

The rearrangement joins TRBV7-8 to TRBJ2-7; D not certain. The V end lost 5 bases, the J end lost 2 bases, and 10 bases lay between the germline ends. This CDR3 has 13 residues. Germline loops: CDR1 SGHVS, CDR2 FQNEAQ. The CDR3 sequence is CASSTSATYEQYF. CDR3 bases: TGTGCCAGCAGCACCTCCGCGACCTACGAGCAGTACTTC.

The genes are TRBV3-1 (or the pseudogene TRBV3-2) and TRBJ1-5, with 12 bases matching TRBD1. The CDR3 loop spans 15 amino acids. Looked up from germline, CDR1 is LGHDT and CDR2 is YNNKEL (reference sequence). The J segment lost 6 bases and the V segment lost 5 bases, leaving 5 bases of the junction unmatched. The CDR3 coding sequence is TGTGCCAGCAGCTCCGGGACAGGGGGCCGTCAGCCCCAGCATTTT. Amino acid sequence: CASSSGTGGRQPQHF.

This chain joins TRBV19 and TRBJ2-1, with TRBD2 matching 8 bases. This CDR3 comprises 16 residues. The germline CDR1 and CDR2 sequences are LNHDA and SQIVND (reference sequence). V was pared by 4 bases and J by 2 bases, with 7 bases of the junction left unmatched. CDR3 region: CASSTPSGGTYNEQFF. The CDR3 DNA is TGTGCCAGTAGTACCCCCAGCGGGGGCACCTACAATGAGCAGTTCTTC. Complete variable domain (other parts from reference TRBV19 and TRBJ2-1): DGGITQSPKYLFRKEGQNVTLSCEQNLNHDAMYWYRQDPGQGLRLIYYSQIVNDFQKGDIAEGYSVSREKKESFPLTVTSAQKNPTAFYLCASSTPSGGTYNEQFFGPGTRLTVL.

V gene TRBV5-1 combines with J gene TRBJ2-2, with TRBD1 identical over 7 bases. The V and J ends lost 0 bases and 2 bases, in that order; junction bases with no gene match: 13. Germline values: CDR1 SGHRS, CDR2 YFSETQ. This CDR3 comprises 19 residues. Here the CDR3 reads CASSLEILGGARNTGELFF. The CDR3 region has the DNA TGCGCCAGCAGCTTGGAGATTCTAGGGGGCGCCCGTAACACCGGGGAGCTGTTTTTT.

The V and J genes are TRBV7-2 and TRBJ2-7; 8 bases are shared with TRBD2. Germline V lookup: CDR1 SGHTA, CDR2 FQGNSA. The trim removed 5 bases at V and 4 bases at J, leaving 4 bases unmatched. The CDR3 covers 13 residues. CDR3 in amino acids: CASSQRESYEQYF. The CDR3 DNA follows: TGTGCCAGCAGCCAGCGGGAGTCTTACGAGCAGTACTTC.